One sample yielded the 27 T cell receptor beta chains listed below, sequenced in a study of blood T cell repertoires in COVID-19. Using immunoSEQ multiplex PCR, the repertoire was profiled, and TCRdb retains in-frame clones only, with some absent. Among 150,000 to 200,000 clones listed, about 80% were seen once. The sequenced sample consisted of PBMCs or T cells enriched from blood (not recorded which). Source of these receptors: a man aged 45 to 65 who had recovered from COVID-19.

CDR3 residues: CASSFGPQGIYEQYF. In DNA, the CDR3 is TGTGCCAGCAGTTTCGGCCCACAGGGGATCTACGAGCAGTACTTC. The chain has TRBV27 and TRBJ2-7; 7 bases are shared with TRBD1. With 3 bases clipped from V and 3 bases from J, the junction kept 8 bases outside the gene matches. Germline lookup yields CDR1 MNHEY and CDR2 SMNVEV (reference sequence). The CDR3 is 15 residues long.

There are many counts of this clone. The chain recombines TRBV5-1 with TRBJ2-1, with 9 bases matching TRBD2. J was trimmed by 4 bases and V by 4 bases; bases with no gene match: 6. Germline V gene lookup returns CDR1 SGHRS and CDR2 YFSETQ. CDR3 size: 15 residues. The CDR3 nucleotides are TGCGCCAGCAGCATGGCAACTAGCGGGTACAATGAGCAGTTCTTC. It yields the protein CASSMATSGYNEQFF.

The chain recombines TRBV23-1 with TRBJ2-7; D remains ambiguous. TRBV23-1 is recorded as an ORF, its role being uncertain. The V gene lost 3 bases and the J gene lost 3 bases, with 18 bases spanning the gap. CDR3 length: 16 residues. The CDR3 coding sequence is TGCGCCAGCAGTCAGCCCAACGCTCCCTACCACTACGAGCAGTACTTC. Protein sequence: CASSQPNAPYHYEQYF.

The chain joins TRBV3-1 (or the pseudogene TRBV3-2) to TRBJ1-2; 7 positions agree with TRBD1. Germline assignment: CDR1 LGHDT and CDR2 YNNKEL (reference sequence). The trim removed 1 base at V and 14 bases at J, leaving 7 bases unmatched. This CDR3 comprises 12 residues. CDR3 coding DNA: TGTGCCAGCAGCCAAGGACAGGGCCCGACGACCTTC. This codes for CASSQGQGPTTF.

This rearrangement joins TRBV4-2 to TRBJ1-4; D unresolved. Germline values: CDR1 LGHNA, CDR2 YNFKEQ. The ends were cut back, 0 bases at V and 5 bases at J, with 10 bases in the middle. This CDR3 region has 15 residues. The CDR3 protein is CASSQDLRGNEKLFF. The CDR3 DNA is TGTGCCAGCAGCCAAGATTTACGAGGGAATGAAAAACTGTTTTTT.

There are a few counts of this clone. The chain couples TRBV5-1 to TRBJ2-2; 9 bases are shared with TRBD2. V shed 4 bases and J 2 bases; nucleotides not matched to a gene: 9. Germline V CDR1 and CDR2: SGHRS, YFSETQ. CDR3 length: 17 residues. Written as DNA, the CDR3 is TGCGCCAGCAGCAAGGCGGGAGGGACCCTCAACACCGGGGAGCTGTTTTTT. This encodes CASSKAGGTLNTGELFF.

The chain is built from TRBV6-5 and TRBJ2-7, with 7 positions matching TRBD1. V was pared by 5 bases and J by 0 bases, with 7 bases of the junction left unmatched. Germline assignment: CDR1 MNHEY and CDR2 SVGAGI. The CDR3 is 15 amino acids. The DNA for the CDR3 is TGTGCCAGCAGTCCTTGGGGACAGAGCTCCTACGAGCAGTACTTC. Its protein is CASSPWGQSSYEQYF.

This chain uses TRBV7-9 with TRBJ2-7; 8 nucleotides align to TRBD1. Germline trimming cut 5 bases from V and 3 bases from J; bases unmatched to any gene: 9. Germline V gene sequence: CDR1 SEHNR, CDR2 FQNEAQ (reference sequence). The CDR3 has 15 residues. The CDR3 nucleotides read TGTGCCAGCAGCCCTAAGACAGGGGTCCTCTACGAGCAGTACTTC. Translation: CASSPKTGVLYEQYF. Based on the CDR3 plus reference TRBV7-9 and TRBJ2-7, the full variable domain is DTGVSQNPRHKITKRGQNVTFRCDPISEHNRLYWYRQTLGQGPEFLTYFQNEAQLEKSRLLSDRFSAERPKGSFSTLEIQRTEQGDSAMYLCASSPKTGVLYEQYFGPGTRLTVT.

The V gene is TRBV5-4, the J gene TRBJ2-7, with 7 bases aligning to TRBD1. The germline gives CDR1 SGHNT, CDR2 YYREEE (reference sequence). V was clipped by 4 bases and J by 6 bases; unmatched bases: 4. The CDR3 spans 12 residues. The CDR3 region has the DNA TGTGCCAGCAGCAAGGGGGCGGGCGAGCAGTACTTC. The encoded protein is CASSKGAGEQYF.

This chain uses TRBV7-3 with TRBJ2-1, with 11 bases fitting TRBD2. Germline CDR1 and CDR2: SGHTA and FQGTGA. Trimming at V came to 5 bases and at J to 8 bases, leaving 8 bases not matched to a gene. CDR3 length: 15 residues. CDR3 DNA sequence: TGTGCCAGCAGCCGTAGCGGGGGGGCCATGGATGAGCAGTTCTTC. Translating gives CASSRSGGAMDEQFF.

This chain links TRBV2 with TRBJ1-2; TRBD1 aligns across 7 bases. J was trimmed by 4 bases and V by 4 bases; bases with no gene match: 6. The CDR3 totals 14 residues. The germline V gene encodes CDR1 SNHLY and CDR2 FYNNEI. The CDR3 here is CASSAGTALYGYTF. As DNA, the CDR3 is TGTGCCAGCAGTGCGGGGACAGCCCTCTATGGCTACACCTTC.

This clone was seen only once. The rearrangement joins TRBV19 to TRBJ2-6, with 7 nucleotides matching TRBD2. V lost 6 bases to trimming and J lost 0 bases; unmatched junction nucleotides: 2. The CDR3 contains 15 residues. Germline V gene lookup returns CDR1 LNHDA and CDR2 SQIVND (reference sequence). This CDR3 is CASSGGFSGANVLTF. The CDR3, as DNA: TGTGCCAGTAGCGGGGGGTTCTCTGGGGCCAACGTCCTGACTTTC. Complete variable domain (other parts from reference TRBV19 and TRBJ2-6): DGGITQSPKYLFRKEGQNVTLSCEQNLNHDAMYWYRQDPGQGLRLIYYSQIVNDFQKGDIAEGYSVSREKKESFPLTVTSAQKNPTAFYLCASSGGFSGANVLTFGAGSRLTVL.

Only a few counts were recorded for this clone. The V gene is TRBV4-1, the J gene TRBJ1-6; TRBD1 matches at 7 bases. The germline V gene has CDR1 MGHRA and CDR2 YSYEKL. The V and J ends lost 1 base and 7 bases, in that order; junction bases with no gene match: 10. The CDR3 runs 17 residues. The CDR3 region has the DNA TGCGCCAGCAGCCAAGTTAGGGACAGCGCAGGGAATTCACCCCTCCACTTT. It translates to CASSQVRDSAGNSPLHF.

The genes are TRBV6-5 and TRBJ1-4; D is unresolved. The CDR3 has 13 amino acids. The germline V gene encodes CDR1 MNHEY and CDR2 SVGAGI. V was shortened by 1 base and J by 5 bases, with 5 bases between the two germline ends. The CDR3 protein is CASSYWRNEKLFF. CDR3 nucleotide sequence: TGTGCCAGCAGTTACTGGAGGAATGAAAAACTGTTTTTT.

The chain carries TRBV11-3 and TRBJ2-3; TRBD2 might be the D (6 bases). This CDR3 region has 17 residues. V was pared by 5 bases and J by 0 bases, with 18 bases between. The germline V gene has CDR1 SGHNT and CDR2 YENEEA. This CDR3 reads CASSERVGTPSTDTQYF. The CDR3 DNA sequence: TGTGCCAGCAGCGAACGAGTAGGGACTCCTAGCACAGATACGCAGTATTTT.

The chain employs TRBV3-1 (or the pseudogene TRBV3-2) and TRBJ2-1; TRBD1 is a possible D gene (6 bases). The V end was cut by 4 bases, the J end by 9 bases, with 10 bases between. The CDR3 has 12 amino acids. Germline V CDR1 and CDR2: LGHDT, YNNKEL (reference sequence). In DNA form, the CDR3 reads TGTGCCAGCAGCCGTCAGGGGACTGAGCAGTTCTTC. Translated: CASSRQGTEQFF.

The V call is TRBV7-3, the J call TRBJ2-6; perhaps TRBD1 as D (5 bases). Germline CDR1 reads SGHTA; CDR2 reads FQGTGA. This CDR3 is 15 amino acids long. V was clipped by 5 bases and J by 0 bases, with 8 bases between them. CDR3 DNA: TGTGCCAGCAGCATGACAGACTCTGGGGCCAACGTCCTGACTTTC. It codes for CASSMTDSGANVLTF.

The chain carries TRBV19 and TRBJ1-3, with D hard to call. Trimming stripped 5 bases from V and 0 bases from J, with 8 bases between. CDR3 length equals 14 residues. Germline V gene lookup returns CDR1 LNHDA and CDR2 SQIVND (reference sequence). CDR3 nucleotide sequence: TGTGCCAGTAGTGAGCGACTCTCTGGAAACACCATATATTTT. Translating it yields CASSERLSGNTIYF.

The rearrangement uses TRBV4-2 and TRBJ1-2; the D is unclear. The CDR3 has 15 amino acids. Germline loops: CDR1 LGHNA, CDR2 YNFKEQ. Trimming cost V 0 bases and J 3 bases, with 11 bases left between them. The CDR3 nucleotides are TGTGCCAGCAGCCAAGAACTAATGGGTCACTATGGCTACACCTTC. This codes for CASSQELMGHYGYTF.

V is TRBV3-1 (or the pseudogene TRBV3-2) and J is TRBJ2-5; 16 bases match TRBD2. This CDR3 has 14 amino acids. V shed 5 bases and J 13 bases; nucleotides not matched to a gene: 7. CDR1 and CDR2 from the germline V gene are LGHDT and YNNKEL (reference sequence). This CDR3 reads CASSEGLAGGPGYF. The CDR3 DNA reads as TGTGCCAGCAGCGAGGGACTAGCGGGGGGGCCCGGGTACTTC.

In its sample, this clone was seen once. CDR3 amino acids: CASSYSGPLRDRDHSLYGYTF. In DNA, the CDR3 is TGCGCCAGCAGCTATTCGGGCCCCTTACGGGACAGGGACCATTCACTCTATGGCTACACCTTC. The V call is TRBV5-1, the J call TRBJ1-2, with 9 bases identical to TRBD1. The trim removed 3 bases at V and 4 bases at J, leaving 25 bases unmatched. This CDR3 contains 21 residues. Germline assignment: CDR1 SGHRS and CDR2 YFSETQ.

The rearrangement uses TRBV5-1 and TRBJ1-2, with D tentatively TRBD1 (6 bases). Germline V gene lookup returns CDR1 SGHRS and CDR2 YFSETQ. CDR3 length equals 11 residues. The V end lost 0 bases, the J end lost 13 bases, and 10 bases lay between the germline ends. The CDR3 reads CASSLAGVRTF. The CDR3, as DNA: TGCGCCAGCAGCTTGGCAGGGGTGCGCACCTTC.

The rearrangement uses TRBV4-1 and TRBJ2-5, with 8 bases identical to TRBD2. The V and J ends lost 0 bases and 5 bases, in that order; junction bases with no gene match: 5. The CDR3 length is 15 residues. Germline V CDR1 and CDR2: MGHRA, YSYEKL. CDR3 amino acids: CASSQDVAGRETQYF. For the CDR3, the DNA is TGCGCCAGCAGCCAAGATGTAGCGGGGAGGGAGACCCAGTACTTC.

The chain recombines TRBV6-6 with TRBJ1-5, with 9 nucleotides matching TRBD1. Trimming cost V 6 bases and J 0 bases; bases outside gene matches: 3. The CDR3 is 15 residues long. CDR1 MNHNY and CDR2 SVGAGI come from the germline V gene (reference sequence). CDR3 loop: CASRRTGDSNQPQHF. The CDR3 DNA reads TGTGCCAGCAGGCGGACAGGGGATAGCAATCAGCCCCAGCATTTT.

The V and J genes are TRBV11-2 and TRBJ1-6, with TRBD1 identical over 7 bases. Germline V lookup: CDR1 SGHAT, CDR2 FQNNGV. V trimming: 5 bases; J trimming: 10 bases; junction bases outside the gene matches: 8. CDR3 length equals 14 residues. CDR3 sequence reads: CASSPTGARSPLHF. In nucleotides, the CDR3 is TGTGCCAGCAGCCCCACAGGGGCGAGGTCACCCCTCCACTTT.

The V and J genes are TRBV11-1 and TRBJ1-1, with D perhaps TRBD1 (6 bases). With 5 bases removed from V and 4 bases from J, the gap between germline ends came to 14 bases. CDR1 SGHAT and CDR2 FQDESV come from the germline V gene (reference sequence). The CDR3 is 14 amino acids. CDR3 protein: CASSETRGTTEAFF. Here the CDR3 DNA reads TGTGCCAGCAGCGAAACAAGGGGGACCACTGAAGCTTTCTTT.

The V call is TRBV24-1, the J call TRBJ2-5, with D perhaps matching TRBD1 (7 bases). Trimming removed 2 bases from V and 4 bases from J, with 13 bases in between. Germline V gene data show CDR1 as KGHDR and CDR2 as SFDVKD. The CDR3 runs 15 residues. This chain's CDR3 is CATSDSQGGLETQYF. The DNA of the CDR3 is TGTGCCACCAGTGATTCCCAGGGGGGCCTAGAGACCCAGTACTTC.